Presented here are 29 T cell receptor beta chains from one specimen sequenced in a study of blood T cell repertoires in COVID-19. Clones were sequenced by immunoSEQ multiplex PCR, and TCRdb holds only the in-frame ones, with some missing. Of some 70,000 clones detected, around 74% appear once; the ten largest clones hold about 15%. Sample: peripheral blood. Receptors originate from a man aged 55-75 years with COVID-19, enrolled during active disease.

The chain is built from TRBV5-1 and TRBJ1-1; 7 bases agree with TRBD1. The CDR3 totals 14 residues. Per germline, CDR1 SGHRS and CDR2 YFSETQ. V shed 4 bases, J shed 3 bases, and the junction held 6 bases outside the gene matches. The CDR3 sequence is CASSIDRVDTEAFF. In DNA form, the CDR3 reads TGCGCCAGCAGCATCGACAGGGTTGACACTGAAGCTTTCTTT.

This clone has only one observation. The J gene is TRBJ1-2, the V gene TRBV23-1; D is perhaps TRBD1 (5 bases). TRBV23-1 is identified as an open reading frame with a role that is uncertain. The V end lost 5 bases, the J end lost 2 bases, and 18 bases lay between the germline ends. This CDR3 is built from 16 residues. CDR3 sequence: CASSSPGGSPNYGYTF. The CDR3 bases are TGCGCCAGCAGTTCCCCCGGGGGGTCGCCCAACTATGGCTACACCTTC.

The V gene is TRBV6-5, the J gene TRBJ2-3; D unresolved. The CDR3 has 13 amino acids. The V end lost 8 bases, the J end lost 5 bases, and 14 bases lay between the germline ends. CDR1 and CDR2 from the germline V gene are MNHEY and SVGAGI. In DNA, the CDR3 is TGTGCCAGCCGCGCTCAAATCATAGATACGCAGTATTTT. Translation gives CASRAQIIDTQYF.

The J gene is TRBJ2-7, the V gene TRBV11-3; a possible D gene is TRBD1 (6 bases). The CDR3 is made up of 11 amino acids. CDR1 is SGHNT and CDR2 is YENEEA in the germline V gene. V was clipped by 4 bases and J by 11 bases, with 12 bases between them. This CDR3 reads CASSSNREKYF. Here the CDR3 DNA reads TGTGCCAGCAGCTCTAACAGGGAAAAGTACTTC. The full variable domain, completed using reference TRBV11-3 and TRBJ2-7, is EAGVVQSPRYKIIEKKQPVAFWCNPISGHNTLYWYLQNLGQGPELLIRYENEEAVDDSQLPKDRFSAERLKGVDSTLKIQPAELGDSAVYLCASSSNREKYFGPGTRLTVT.

This CDR3 reads CASSLARTGEQFF. The CDR3 nucleotides are TGTGCCAGCAGCTTGGCCCGGACAGGGGAGCAGTTCTTC. This rearrangement joins TRBV5-4 to TRBJ2-1, with TRBD1 matching 8 bases. The CDR3 extends over 13 amino acids. From germline, CDR1 is SGHNT and CDR2 YYREEE (reference sequence). Unmatched junction bases numbered 3, after V lost 0 bases and J lost 10 bases.

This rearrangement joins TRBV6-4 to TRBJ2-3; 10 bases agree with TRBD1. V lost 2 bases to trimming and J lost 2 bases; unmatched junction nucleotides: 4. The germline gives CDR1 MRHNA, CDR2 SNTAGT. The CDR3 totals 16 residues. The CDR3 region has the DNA TGTGCCAGCAGTGACATCGGGACAGGGGTCACAGATACGCAGTATTTT. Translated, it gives CASSDIGTGVTDTQYF.

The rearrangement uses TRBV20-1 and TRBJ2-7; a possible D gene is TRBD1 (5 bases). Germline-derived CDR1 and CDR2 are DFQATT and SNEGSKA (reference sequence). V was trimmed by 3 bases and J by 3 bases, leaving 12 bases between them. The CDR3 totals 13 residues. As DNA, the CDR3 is TGCAGTGCTAGTGGGGCTAATGTCTACGAGCAGTACTTC. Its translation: CSASGANVYEQYF.

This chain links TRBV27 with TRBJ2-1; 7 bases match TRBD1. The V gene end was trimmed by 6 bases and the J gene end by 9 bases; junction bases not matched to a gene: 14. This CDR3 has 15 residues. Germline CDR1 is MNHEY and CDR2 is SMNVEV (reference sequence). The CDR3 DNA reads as TGTGCCAGCAGGATACAGGGGATGGTTGTTAGTGAGCAGTTCTTC. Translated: CASRIQGMVVSEQFF.

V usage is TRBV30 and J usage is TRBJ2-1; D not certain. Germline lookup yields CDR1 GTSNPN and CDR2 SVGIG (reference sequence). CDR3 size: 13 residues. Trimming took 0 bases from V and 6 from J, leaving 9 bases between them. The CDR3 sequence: CAWSVARFNEQFF. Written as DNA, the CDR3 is TGTGCCTGGAGTGTTGCTAGGTTCAATGAGCAGTTCTTC.

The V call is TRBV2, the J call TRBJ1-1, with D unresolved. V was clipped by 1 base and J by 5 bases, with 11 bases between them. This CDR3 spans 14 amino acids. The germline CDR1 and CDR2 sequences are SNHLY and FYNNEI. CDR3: CASSEGPRGTEAFF. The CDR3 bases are TGTGCCAGCAGTGAAGGACCCAGAGGGACTGAAGCTTTCTTT.

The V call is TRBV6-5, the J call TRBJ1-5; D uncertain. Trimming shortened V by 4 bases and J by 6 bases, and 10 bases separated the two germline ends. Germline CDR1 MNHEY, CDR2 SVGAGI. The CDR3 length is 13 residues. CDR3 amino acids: CASSSEVTQPQHF. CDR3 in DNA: TGTGCCAGCAGTTCGGAGGTTACTCAGCCCCAGCATTTT.

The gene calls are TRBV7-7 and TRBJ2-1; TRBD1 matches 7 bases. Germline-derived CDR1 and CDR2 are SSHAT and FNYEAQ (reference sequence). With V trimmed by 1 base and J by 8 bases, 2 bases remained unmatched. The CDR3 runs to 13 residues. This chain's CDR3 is CASSLDRGDEQFF. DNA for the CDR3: TGTGCCAGCAGCTTAGACAGGGGCGATGAGCAGTTCTTC.

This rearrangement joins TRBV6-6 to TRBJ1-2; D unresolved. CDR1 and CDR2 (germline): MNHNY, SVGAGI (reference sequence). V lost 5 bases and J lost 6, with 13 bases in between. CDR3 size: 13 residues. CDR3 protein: CASSNPYQDGYTF. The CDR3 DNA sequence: TGTGCCAGCAGTAACCCGTACCAGGATGGCTACACCTTC.

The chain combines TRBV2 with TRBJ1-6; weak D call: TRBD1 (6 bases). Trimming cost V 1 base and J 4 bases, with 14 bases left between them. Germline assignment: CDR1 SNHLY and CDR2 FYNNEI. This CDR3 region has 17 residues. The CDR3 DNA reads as TGTGCCAGCAGTGAAGGGAGCGGGGGGCCATATAATTCACCCCTCCACTTT. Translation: CASSEGSGGPYNSPLHF.

CDR3 coding DNA: TGTGCCAGCAGATGGCAGGGAGGGGGAACCGGGGAGCTGTTTTTT. It codes for CASRWQGGGTGELFF. The rearrangement links TRBV6-5 to TRBJ2-2; D is perhaps TRBD2 (7 bases). The ends were cut back, 6 bases at V and 5 bases at J, with 16 bases in the middle. The CDR3 covers 15 residues. The V gene's germline CDR1 is MNHEY and CDR2 SVGAGI.

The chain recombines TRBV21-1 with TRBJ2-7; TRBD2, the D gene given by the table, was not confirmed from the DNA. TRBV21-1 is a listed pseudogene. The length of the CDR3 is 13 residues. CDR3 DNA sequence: TGTGCCAGCAGCGCACCCCCCCCTAACGAGCAGTACTTC. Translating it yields CASSAPPPNEQYF.

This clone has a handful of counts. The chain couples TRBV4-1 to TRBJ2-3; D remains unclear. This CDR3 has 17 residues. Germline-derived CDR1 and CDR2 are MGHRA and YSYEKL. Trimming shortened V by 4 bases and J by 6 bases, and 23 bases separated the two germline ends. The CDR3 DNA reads TGCGCCAGCAGCCGCCTTCCTCCTGGTGAGAGCAAGGATACGCAGTATTTT. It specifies CASSRLPPGESKDTQYF.

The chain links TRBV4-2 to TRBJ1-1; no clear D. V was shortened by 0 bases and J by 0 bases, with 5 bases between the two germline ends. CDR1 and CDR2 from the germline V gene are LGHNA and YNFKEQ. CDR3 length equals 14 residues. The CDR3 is CASSQDGLNTEAFF. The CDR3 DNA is TGTGCCAGCAGCCAAGACGGGTTGAACACTGAAGCTTTCTTT.

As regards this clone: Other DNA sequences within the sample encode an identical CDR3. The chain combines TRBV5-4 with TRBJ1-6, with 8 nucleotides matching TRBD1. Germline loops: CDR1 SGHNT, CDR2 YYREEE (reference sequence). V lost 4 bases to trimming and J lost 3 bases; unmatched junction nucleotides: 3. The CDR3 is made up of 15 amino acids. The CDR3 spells CASSLGTGYNSPLHF. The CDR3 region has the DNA TGTGCCAGCAGCCTCGGGACAGGCTATAATTCACCCCTCCACTTT.

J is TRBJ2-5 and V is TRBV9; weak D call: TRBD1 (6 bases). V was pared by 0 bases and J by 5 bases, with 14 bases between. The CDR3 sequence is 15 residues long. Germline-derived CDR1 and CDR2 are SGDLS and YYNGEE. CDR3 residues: CASSVALGARETQYF. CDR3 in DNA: TGTGCCAGCAGCGTAGCTTTGGGGGCCCGCGAGACCCAGTACTTC.

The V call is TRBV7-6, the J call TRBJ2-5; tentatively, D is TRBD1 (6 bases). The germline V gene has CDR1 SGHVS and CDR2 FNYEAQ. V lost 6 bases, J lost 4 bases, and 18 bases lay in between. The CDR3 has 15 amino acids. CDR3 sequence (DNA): TGTGCCAGCAGATTAAATTCAGGGGTCGCAGAGACCCAGTACTTC. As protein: CASRLNSGVAETQYF.

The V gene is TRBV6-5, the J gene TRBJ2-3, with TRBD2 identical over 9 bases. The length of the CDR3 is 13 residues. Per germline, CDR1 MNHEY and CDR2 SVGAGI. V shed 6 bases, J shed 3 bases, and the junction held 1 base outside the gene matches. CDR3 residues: CASRRGGTDTQYF. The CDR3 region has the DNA TGTGCCAGCAGGCGGGGGGGGACAGATACGCAGTATTTT.

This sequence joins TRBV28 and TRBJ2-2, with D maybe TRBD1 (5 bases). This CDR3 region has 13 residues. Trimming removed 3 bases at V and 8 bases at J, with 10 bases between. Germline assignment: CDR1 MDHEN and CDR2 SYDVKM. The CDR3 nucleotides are TGTGCCAGCAGTTTGCGGACACCGGGGGAGCTGTTTTTT. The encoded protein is CASSLRTPGELFF.

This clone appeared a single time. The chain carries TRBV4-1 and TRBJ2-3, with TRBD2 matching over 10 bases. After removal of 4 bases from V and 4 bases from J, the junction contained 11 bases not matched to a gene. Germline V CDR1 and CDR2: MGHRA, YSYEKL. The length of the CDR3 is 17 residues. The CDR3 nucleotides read TGCGCCAGCAGCCCTCTTCCTAGCGGGAGTAGGCCAGATACGCAGTATTTT. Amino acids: CASSPLPSGSRPDTQYF.

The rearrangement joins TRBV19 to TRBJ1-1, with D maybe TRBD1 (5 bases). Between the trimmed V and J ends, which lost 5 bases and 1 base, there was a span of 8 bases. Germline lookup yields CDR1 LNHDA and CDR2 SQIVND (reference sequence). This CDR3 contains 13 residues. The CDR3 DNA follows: TGTGCCAGTAGTTACACAGGGAACACTGAAGCTTTCTTT. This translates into CASSYTGNTEAFF.

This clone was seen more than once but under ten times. In nucleotides, the CDR3 is TGTGCCAGCAGCCATCAGGGGGCATTGGAAAAACTGTTTTTT. Its translation is CASSHQGALEKLFF. The rearrangement uses TRBV3-1 (or the pseudogene TRBV3-2) and TRBJ1-4, with 8 bases identical to TRBD1. V gave up 3 bases and J gave up 8 bases; unmatched junction bases: 5. The CDR3 runs 14 residues. Per germline, CDR1 LGHDT and CDR2 YNNKEL (reference sequence).

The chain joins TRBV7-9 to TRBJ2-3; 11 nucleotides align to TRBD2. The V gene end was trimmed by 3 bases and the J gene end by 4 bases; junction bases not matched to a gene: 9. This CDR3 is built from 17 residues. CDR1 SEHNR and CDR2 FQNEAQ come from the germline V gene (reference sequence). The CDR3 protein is CASSFTMGSGRADTQYF. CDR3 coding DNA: TGTGCCAGCAGCTTTACGATGGGTAGCGGGAGGGCAGATACGCAGTATTTT.

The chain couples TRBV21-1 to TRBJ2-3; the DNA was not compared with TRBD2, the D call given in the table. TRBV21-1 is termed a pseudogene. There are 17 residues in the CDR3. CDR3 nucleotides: TGTGCCATTTTTAGGAACCCCGGACTACCACATTTAGATACGCAGTATTTT. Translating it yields CAIFRNPGLPHLDTQYF.

The CDR3 DNA reads TGTGCCAGCAGCTTAGCGCGGGTCGGTCAGCCCCAGCATTTT. Its protein product is CASSLARVGQPQHF. The V and J genes are TRBV7-2 and TRBJ1-5; D is uncertain. The germline V and J ends were trimmed by 0 bases and 6 bases, with 9 bases remaining between them. The germline V gene encodes CDR1 SGHTA and CDR2 FQGNSA. The length of the CDR3 is 14 residues.